The present entry profiles one TCR beta chain with its context. Its antigen is still unknown. No base qualities exist here, and no much larger clone lies one base off it. This record comes from a study of cytomegalovirus exposure and HLA in healthy donors (dated by TCRdb to 2016 to 2017). Study-wide context: According to a later analysis, the approximately 120 validation repertoires were produced on the same platform as the 666 repertoires of the first cohort. The study was designed to test whether signatures of past pathogen exposure could be identified by cataloging public T cell receptors. Besides the first cohort of approximately 670 subjects, a separate validation cohort made up of some 110 different subjects was used. The study combined high-throughput TCR immunosequencing, statistical association of individual TCRs with disease status, and machine learning to predict cytomegalovirus infection status. On the study overall, not on this receptor specifically: A total of 150 or so TCR beta chains were listed by the study as associated with cytomegalovirus. All 110 or so repertoires were used to score co-occurrence in the validation cohort in a later analysis, because that analysis had no HLA typing for the cohort. It was suggested by the authors that the approach could potentially be generalized to other disease states and immunological phenotypes. Most TCR sequences were observed very rarely across donors, whereas some public TCRs were present in many individuals. In vitro tests confirmed that a few of the cytomegalovirus-associated TCR beta chains recognize cytomegalovirus antigens. Cytomegalovirus status was reported to be diagnosed by the classifier with high specificity and sensitivity in both the original and validation cohorts. Subsequent analysis determined that TCRs grouped into clusters in the first cohort also showed a tendency toward co-occurrence across the roughly 130 validation repertoires, and approximately 94% of cluster scores exceeded 0.

The library came from the immunoSEQ multiplex PCR assay. In the authors' own workflow: A statistical classification framework was built for diagnosing cytomegalovirus status from the catalog of TCR beta chain sequences. TCRdb limited this immuneACCESS table to in-frame rearrangements with V and J called. A share of clones is missing; checked studies link under half to unresolved V genes, and the rest is unexplained. V, J and clone size were drawn from that table, and D and trimming were deduced from the DNA. The sample profile shows 250,000 or so clones; around 87% of them were found once. The ten biggest clones cover 0.37% of the sample. Relative to germline, V is 1 base shorter and J is 8 bases shorter, with 11 bases between their ends. From the cysteine up to the phenylalanine, the CDR3 has a length of 13 residues. Only CDR3 DNA remains: 39 bases, in frame from the first base. For CDR1 and CDR2, the germline V gene (reference sequence) lists SEHNR and FQNEAQ.

Separate from the roughly 630-subject first cohort, the validation cohort of some 130 subjects was the group to which the donors belonged. In this chain, TRBV7-9 is recombined with TRBJ1-2; too little of a D gene remains to name it. Input material: PBMCs. The sequence derives from a young woman in good health and CMV-seronegative. The nucleotides are TGTGCCAGCAGCTTAGTCGGGGAGCGGGGCTACACCTTC. This codes for CASSLVGERGYTF.